The clone carrying this T cell receptor (delta chain) was observed a handful of times. Its antigen is not identified. This sample stems from a study of gammadelta T cells in human blood. V gave up 2 bases and J gave up 5 bases; unmatched junction bases: 7. CDR3 length: 18 residues. CDR1 and CDR2 from the germline V gene are GEAIGNYY and EKD. Study-wide results and caveats: Right after birth, innate γδ T cells reportedly expanded polyclonally after microbial exposure.

TCRdb reapplied CATT to the RT-PCR reads. Of 600 to 850 delta-chain clones listed, roughly 22% were seen once; the top ten hold around a fifth. This receptor was identified in a human fetus. This chain uses TRDV2 with TRDJ3, with 11 bases that match TRDD3. Here the J gene was assigned by germline matching of the DNA, as TCRdb has none. What was sequenced was Vgamma9Vdelta2 gamma-delta T cells from fetal blood. This CDR3 is CACDIVLGDNRDTRQMFF. DNA of the CDR3: TGTGCCTGTGACATCGTACTGGGGGATAACCGGGACACCCGACAGATGTTTTTC.